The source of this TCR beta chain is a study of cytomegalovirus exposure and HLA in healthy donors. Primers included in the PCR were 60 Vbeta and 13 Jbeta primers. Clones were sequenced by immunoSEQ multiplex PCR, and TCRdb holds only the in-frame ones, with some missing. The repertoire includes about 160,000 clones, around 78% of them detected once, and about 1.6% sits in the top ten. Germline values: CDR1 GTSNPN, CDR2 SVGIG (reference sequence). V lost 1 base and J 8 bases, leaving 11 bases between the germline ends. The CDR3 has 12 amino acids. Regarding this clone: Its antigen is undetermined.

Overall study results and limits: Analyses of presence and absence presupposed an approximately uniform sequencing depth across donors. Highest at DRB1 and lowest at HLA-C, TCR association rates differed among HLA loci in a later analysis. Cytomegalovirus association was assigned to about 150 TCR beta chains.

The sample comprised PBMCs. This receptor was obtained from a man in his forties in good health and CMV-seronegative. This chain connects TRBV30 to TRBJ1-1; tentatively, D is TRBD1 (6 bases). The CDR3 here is CAWSEGQPEAFF. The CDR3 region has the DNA TGTGCCTGGAGTGAAGGACAGCCCGAAGCTTTCTTT.